This TCR beta chain originates from a study of T-cell reconstitution after alpha-beta-depleted transplantation in children. Study-wide results and caveats: It was surviving recipient T cells and thymic progenitors that gave some patients high TCRbeta diversity at day 60.

This clonotype occurred many times. Its antigen is not known. CDR1 and CDR2 from the germline V gene are SNHLY and FYNNEI. The CDR3 spans 15 residues. V lost 8 bases to trimming and J lost 0 bases, with 14 bases between them. TCRbeta library construction was performed incorporating unique molecular identifiers. MiXCR, run by TCRdb on the PCR reads, gives a single entry per CDR3 protein. The sample shows about a million distinct CDR3 sequences, about 29% of them seen only once. The genes are TRBV2 and TRBJ2-1, with D hard to call. This sequence was found in a boy under two years old who had a stem cell transplant for SCID, so the T cells may come from the graft donor. Source: PBMCs, mostly from graft donor cells, taken 360 days after TCRalphabeta/CD19-depleted stem cell transplant. The CDR3: CASEREPSSYNEQFF. DNA for the CDR3: TGTGCCAGCGAACGTGAACCCAGCTCCTACAATGAGCAGTTCTTC.